A selection of T cell receptor beta chains follows, all from one sample in a study of shared clonotypes between healthy human individuals. Sequencing used immunoSEQ multiplex PCR; TCRdb keeps in-frame clones, though not all of them. This table holds 2 million to 2.5 million clones, 90% to 95% found once. The sample comprised naive CD4+ T cells from PBMCs. These receptors originate from a man aged 18 to 30 in good health. Some clones in this sample may be carry-over from other donors' samples. Each CDR3 is given with its conserved first and last residue. D genes are given only for firm matches. The listing skips clone size in some rows; elsewhere it reads once, few, many or a size class.

V,J,size,D,DNA,CDR3
TRBV6-1,TRBJ2-3,.,TRBD1,TGTGCCAGCAGTGAAGGAAGGGGGCGGGATACGCAGTATTTT,CASSEGRGRDTQYF
TRBV28,TRBJ1-1,.,.,TGTGCCAGCAGTTTTTTAGGGACTGAAGCTTTCTTT,CASSFLGTEAFF
TRBV2,TRBJ1-4,few,TRBD1,TGTGCCAGCAGTGACCCAGGGGGTGTGCCTAATGAAAAACTGTTTTTT,CASSDPGGVPNEKLFF
TRBV19,TRBJ2-7,.,.,TGTGCCAGTAGTACTCCCCGAGGGGTGACCGGCGACGAGCAGTACTTC,CASSTPRGVTGDEQYF
TRBV13,TRBJ1-2,.,TRBD1,TGTGCCAGCAGCGGACAGGGTCTTTTTATTTCTAGTGGCTATGGCTACACCTTC,CASSGQGLFISSGYGYTF
TRBV19,TRBJ2-7,.,.,TGTGCCAGTAGTATAGTATTTCCGGAGGAGCAGTACTTC,CASSIVFPEEQYF
TRBV5-1,TRBJ2-5,.,TRBD2,TGCGCCAGCAGCTTGGTAGGCCGGGAGGGCCGGGAGACCCAGTACTTC,CASSLVGREGRETQYF
TRBV2,TRBJ2-3,.,TRBD2,TGTGCCAGCAGTGAATCTAGCGGGAGGGCGGGTCAGTATTTT,CASSESSGRAGQYF
TRBV6-5,TRBJ1-1,.,.,TGTGCCAGCAGTTACACTAGCAGGGAGGAGAGGACTGAAGCTTTCTTT,CASSYTSREERTEAFF
TRBV7-9,TRBJ1-5,.,.,TGTGCCAGCAGCTCGAACAGGGACGCCAATCAGCCCCAGCATTTT,CASSSNRDANQPQHF
TRBV19,TRBJ2-7,.,TRBD2,TGTGCCAGTAGTAGAACTAGCGGGCCGACCTACGAGCAGTACTTC,CASSRTSGPTYEQYF
TRBV25-1,TRBJ2-3,.,.,TGTGCCAGCAGTGTTGGCACAGATACGCAGTATTTT,CASSVGTDTQYF
TRBV6-5,TRBJ1-3,.,TRBD1,TGTGCCAGCAGCACGACAGGGGTGGCTGGAAACACCATATATTTT,CASSTTGVAGNTIYF
TRBV6-5,TRBJ1-5,.,TRBD1,TGTGCCAGCAGAAGACAGGGTAATCAGCCCCAGCATTTT,CASRRQGNQPQHF
TRBV5-8,TRBJ2-1,once,TRBD2,TGTGCCAGCAGCTTGGGCCTAGCGGATTACAATGAGCAGTTCTTC,CASSLGLADYNEQFF
TRBV7-3,TRBJ2-1,.,TRBD2,TGTGCCAGCAGCTCTAGATCCGGGACTAGCGGAACGGATTCCTACAATGAGCAGTTCTTC,CASSSRSGTSGTDSYNEQFF
TRBV5-8,TRBJ2-7,.,.,TGTGCCAGCAGCTTGTTGTCCCGGGGCGGGCAGTACTTC,CASSLLSRGGQYF
TRBV11-3,TRBJ2-1,.,TRBD2,TGTGCCAGCAGCTTAGGACTAGCGGAGCACAATGAGCAGTTCTTC,CASSLGLAEHNEQFF